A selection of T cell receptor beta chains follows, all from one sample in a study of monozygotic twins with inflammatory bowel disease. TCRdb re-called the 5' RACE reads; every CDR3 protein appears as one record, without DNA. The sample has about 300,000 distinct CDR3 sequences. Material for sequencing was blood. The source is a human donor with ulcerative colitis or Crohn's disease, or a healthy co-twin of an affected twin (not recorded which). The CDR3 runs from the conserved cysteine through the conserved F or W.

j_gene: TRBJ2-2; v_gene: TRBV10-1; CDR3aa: CASRDNTGELFF
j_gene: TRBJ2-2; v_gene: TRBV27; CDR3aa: CASSPGTLNTGELFF
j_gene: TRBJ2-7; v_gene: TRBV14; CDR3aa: CASSQAGWYEQYF
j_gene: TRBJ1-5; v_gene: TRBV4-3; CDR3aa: CASSPRQGPNQPQHF
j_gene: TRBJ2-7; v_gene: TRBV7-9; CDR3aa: CASSSPTSGGGYEQYF
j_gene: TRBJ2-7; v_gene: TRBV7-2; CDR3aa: CASSWTSLAYEQYF
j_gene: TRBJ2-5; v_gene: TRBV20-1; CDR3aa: CSAMVANQETQYF
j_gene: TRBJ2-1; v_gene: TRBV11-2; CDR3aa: CASSLGGWPGTGGFEDNEQFF
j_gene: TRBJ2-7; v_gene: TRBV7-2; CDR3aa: CASSGWRATFSEQYF
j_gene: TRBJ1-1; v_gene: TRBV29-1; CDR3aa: CSVEDWRAEAFF
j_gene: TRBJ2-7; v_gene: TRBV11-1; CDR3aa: CASSLDFFPYEQYF
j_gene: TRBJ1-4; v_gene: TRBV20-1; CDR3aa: CSARSPGGEKLFF
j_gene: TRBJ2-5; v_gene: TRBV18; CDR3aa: CASSYGTSSGETQYF
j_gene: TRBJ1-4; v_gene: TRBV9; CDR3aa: CASSVGWVAEKLFF
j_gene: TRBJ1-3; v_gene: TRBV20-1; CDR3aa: CSARSPPRGTIYF
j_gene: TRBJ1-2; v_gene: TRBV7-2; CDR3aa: CASSLRTVEIYGYTF
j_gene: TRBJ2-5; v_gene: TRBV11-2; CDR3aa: CASSLVPETQYF
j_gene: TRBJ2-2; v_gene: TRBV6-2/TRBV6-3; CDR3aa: CASRQGQSGELFF
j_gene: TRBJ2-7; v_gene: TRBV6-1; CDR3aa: CASSRDRGLLEQYF
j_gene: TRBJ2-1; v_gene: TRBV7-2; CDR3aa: CAIQTRLAGDNEQFF
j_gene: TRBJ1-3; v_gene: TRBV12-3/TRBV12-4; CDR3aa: CASSLAGTGNTIYF
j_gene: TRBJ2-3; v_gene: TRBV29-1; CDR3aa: CSTEWTYPTGTQYF
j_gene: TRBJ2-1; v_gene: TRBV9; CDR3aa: CASSVGSGGRYNEQFF
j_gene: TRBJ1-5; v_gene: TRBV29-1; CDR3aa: CSVGNREGQPQHF
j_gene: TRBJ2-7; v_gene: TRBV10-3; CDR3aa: CAIRQDTYEQYF
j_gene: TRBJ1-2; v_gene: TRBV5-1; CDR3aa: CASSWTASRDGYTF
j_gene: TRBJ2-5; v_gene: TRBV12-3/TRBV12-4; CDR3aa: CASNLLAGIQETQYF
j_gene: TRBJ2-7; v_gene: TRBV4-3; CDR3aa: CASSQAHLYEQYF